These 19 T cell receptor beta chains share one sample of origin, sequenced in a study of T-cell reconstitution after alpha-beta-depleted transplantation in children. TCRbeta library construction was performed incorporating unique molecular identifiers. MiXCR, run by TCRdb on the PCR reads, gives a single entry per CDR3 protein. The sample has some 500,000 distinct CDR3 sequences, approximately 20% seen once. Sequenced material: PBMCs from the stem cell graft donor, taken from the stem cell graft. These receptors all stem from a human donor who donated a stem cell graft to a child with acute lymphoblastic leukemia.

The chain carries TRBV11-2 and TRBJ2-5, with TRBD2 matching over 12 bases. J lost 7 bases, V lost 5 bases, and 5 bases had no gene match. CDR1 SGHAT and CDR2 FQNNGV come from the germline V gene. The CDR3 is made up of 14 amino acids. This chain's CDR3 is CASSPTSGSRTQYF. CDR3 nucleotide sequence: TGTGCCAGCAGCCCGACTAGCGGGAGTAGGACCCAGTACTTC.

CDR3 coding DNA: TGTGCCAGCAGCCCTCCGGGACAGGGGGCGGATGAGCAGTTCTTC. Its translation is CASSPPGQGADEQFF. The chain uses TRBV6-2 or TRBV6-3 and TRBJ2-1, with 12 bases identical to TRBD1. The CDR3 has 15 amino acids. With 6 bases clipped from V and 8 bases from J, the junction kept 8 bases outside the gene matches. From germline, CDR1 is MNHEY and CDR2 SVGEGT.

This clonotype has a handful of counts. The chain carries TRBV6-5 and TRBJ2-1, with 10 nucleotides matching TRBD2. The ends lost 1 base at V and 3 bases at J; junction bases unmatched: 12. The V gene's germline CDR1 is MNHEY and CDR2 SVGAGI. The length of the CDR3 is 19 residues. As DNA, the CDR3 is TGTGCCAGCAGTTACTGGGGGCCCAGCGGGAGGGCCGGCTACAATGAGCAGTTCTTC. It yields the protein CASSYWGPSGRAGYNEQFF.

This clonotype has a handful of counts. The J gene is TRBJ2-5, the V gene TRBV5-6; 7 bases agree with TRBD2. V shed 4 bases and J 3 bases; nucleotides not matched to a gene: 9. The germline CDR1 and CDR2 sequences are SGHDT and YYEEEE. The CDR3 totals 15 residues. Here the CDR3 reads CASSVGLVLKETQYF. The CDR3 DNA follows: TGTGCCAGCAGCGTCGGACTAGTCTTAAAAGAGACCCAGTACTTC.

This clonotype turned up a few times. The chain combines TRBV7-3 with TRBJ2-3; D is perhaps TRBD2 (6 bases). CDR3 length: 17 residues. V was shortened by 6 bases and J by 1 base, with 20 bases between the two germline ends. Germline V gene data show CDR1 as SGHTA and CDR2 as FQGTGA. The CDR3 bases are TGTGCCAGCAGACCTGGGGTGGTAGCTAGCGGCACAGATACGCAGTATTTT. Translation: CASRPGVVASGTDTQYF.

This clonotype was seen a few times. The junction departs from germline at one end; a sequencing error may be responsible. The chain is built from TRBV29-1 and TRBJ1-4, with D possibly TRBD1 on 6 matching bases. CDR3 length: 13 residues. Germline loops: CDR1 SQVTM, CDR2 ANQGSEA. In DNA, the CDR3 is TGCAGCGTTGAAGATTATAGGGGGACCTACCGGGAATTT. It encodes CSVEDYRGTYREF.

This clonotype showed up just a few times. V usage is TRBV5-1 and J usage is TRBJ1-1; a possible D gene is TRBD1 (5 bases). The CDR3 spans 16 residues. V was shortened by 0 bases and J by 0 bases, with 12 bases between the two germline ends. Germline values: CDR1 SGHRS, CDR2 YFSETQ. The CDR3 nucleotides are TGCGCCAGCAGCTTGGAGGCGGGGCGGCTGAACACTGAAGCTTTCTTT. Protein: CASSLEAGRLNTEAFF.

V usage is TRBV5-5 and J usage is TRBJ2-1; D unclear. Germline V gene data show CDR1 as SGHKS and CDR2 as YYEKEE (reference sequence). Trimming removed 2 bases from V and 0 bases from J, with 18 bases in between. The CDR3 is 18 amino acids. This CDR3 reads CASSFFRTPRVSYNEQFF. The CDR3 DNA is TGTGCCAGCAGCTTTTTCAGGACCCCGAGAGTCTCCTACAATGAGCAGTTCTTC.

This clonotype was detected only a few times. V usage is TRBV5-1 and J usage is TRBJ2-3; the match to TRBD2 covers 7 bases. Per the germline V gene, CDR1 is SGHRS and CDR2 is YFSETQ. The CDR3 runs 15 residues. Trimming took 1 base from V and 4 from J; bases not matched to a gene: 6. The CDR3 DNA sequence: TGCGCCAGCAGCTTGACAGCGGGACGGGCAGATACGCAGTATTTT. Protein: CASSLTAGRADTQYF.

In this sample, this clonotype turned up a few times. The rearrangement links TRBV5-1 to TRBJ2-7; tentative D call: TRBD1 (6 bases). Trimming stripped 4 bases from V and 5 bases from J, with 16 bases between. The germline V gene has CDR1 SGHRS and CDR2 YFSETQ. This CDR3 spans 14 amino acids. The DNA of the CDR3 is TGCGCCAGCAGCCCTACAGGGCCCTTAGACGAGCAGTACTTC. Protein product: CASSPTGPLDEQYF.

The rearrangement links TRBV5-1 to TRBJ2-1, with TRBD2 matching 11 bases. After removal of 0 bases from V and 5 bases from J, the junction contained 7 bases not matched to a gene. CDR3 length: 17 amino acids. Germline V gives CDR1 SGHRS, CDR2 YFSETQ. CDR3 in amino acids: CASSLALAGEVHNEQFF. The CDR3 region has the DNA TGCGCCAGCAGCTTGGCACTAGCGGGAGAGGTTCACAATGAGCAGTTCTTC.

The genes are TRBV12-3 or TRBV12-4 and TRBJ2-7; 7 nucleotides match TRBD2. This CDR3 contains 12 residues. V shed 6 bases and J 7 bases; nucleotides not matched to a gene: 6. The CDR3 here is CASSPVGGEQYF. The CDR3 nucleotides are TGTGCCAGCAGCCCGGTGGGGGGGGAGCAGTACTTC.

This clonotype was seen only a few times. The chain joins TRBV9 to TRBJ2-2, with D possibly TRBD2 on 6 matching bases. Germline CDR1 SGDLS, CDR2 YYNGEE. The CDR3 length is 16 residues. The germline V and J ends were trimmed by 0 bases and 2 bases, with 11 bases remaining between them. DNA of the CDR3: TGTGCCAGCAGCGTAGATGGTAGCGGAAACACCGGGGAGCTGTTTTTT. Amino acids: CASSVDGSGNTGELFF. The whole variable domain, remainder taken from reference TRBV9 and TRBJ2-2, is DSGVTQTPKHLITATGQRVTLRCSPRSGDLSVYWYQQSLDQGLQFLIQYYNGEERAKGNILERFSAQQFPDLHSELNLSSLELGDSALYFCASSVDGSGNTGELFFGEGSRLTVL.

The CDR3 DNA sequence: TGTGCCAGCAGTACTAGCGGGAGCTACGAGCAGTACTTC. It is translated as CASSTSGSYEQYF. This chain joins TRBV6-6 and TRBJ2-7, with 11 bases matching TRBD2. This CDR3 contains 13 residues. CDR1 is MNHNY, CDR2 SVGAGI, per germline (reference sequence). Trimming removed 5 bases from V and 3 bases from J; junction bases left unmatched: 0.

This chain uses TRBV19 with TRBJ1-1; no clear D gene. V was clipped by 3 bases and J by 0 bases, with 8 bases between them. From germline, CDR1 is LNHDA and CDR2 SQIVND (reference sequence). The CDR3 loop spans 14 amino acids. CDR3 sequence (DNA): TGTGCCAGTAGTATTCCCAGCCTGAACACTGAAGCTTTCTTT. Its translation is CASSIPSLNTEAFF.

Only a few counts were recorded for this clonotype. DNA for the CDR3: TGTGCCACCGGGGACAGGGGATTTAACACTGAAGCTTTCTTT. Translated, it gives CATGDRGFNTEAFF. V gene TRBV15 combines with J gene TRBJ1-1; 10 bases map to TRBD1. The junction had 5 bases not matched to a gene; V was cut back by 8 bases and J by 2 bases. The CDR3 has 14 residues. Germline CDR1 LNHNV, CDR2 YYDKDF (reference sequence).

A few counts support this clonotype. This chain links TRBV7-9 with TRBJ2-3, with unresolved D. CDR1 and CDR2 (germline): SEHNR, FQNEAQ (reference sequence). The V end was cut by 5 bases, the J end by 7 bases, with 16 bases between. The CDR3 totals 14 residues. The CDR3 loop is CASSAHNSGNTQYF. The CDR3 DNA is TGTGCCAGCAGCGCCCATAACTCTGGAAATACGCAGTATTTT.

The chain is built from TRBV2 and TRBJ2-7; perhaps TRBD1 as D (5 bases). This CDR3 has 13 residues. Germline assignment: CDR1 SNHLY and CDR2 FYNNEI. Between the trimmed V and J ends, which lost 4 bases and 9 bases, there was a span of 16 bases. CDR3 amino acids: CASSGGASLVQYF. Written as DNA, the CDR3 is TGTGCCAGCAGTGGTGGGGCTAGTTTGGTGCAGTACTTC.

This clonotype was seen only a few times. The CDR3 region has the DNA TGTGCCAGCAGTTTCCCGATGTCCTACGAGCAGTACTTC. Translating gives CASSFPMSYEQYF. V and J are TRBV12-3 or TRBV12-4 and TRBJ2-7; no definite D call. V gave up 3 bases and J gave up 1 base, with 7 bases separating them. The length of the CDR3 is 13 residues.